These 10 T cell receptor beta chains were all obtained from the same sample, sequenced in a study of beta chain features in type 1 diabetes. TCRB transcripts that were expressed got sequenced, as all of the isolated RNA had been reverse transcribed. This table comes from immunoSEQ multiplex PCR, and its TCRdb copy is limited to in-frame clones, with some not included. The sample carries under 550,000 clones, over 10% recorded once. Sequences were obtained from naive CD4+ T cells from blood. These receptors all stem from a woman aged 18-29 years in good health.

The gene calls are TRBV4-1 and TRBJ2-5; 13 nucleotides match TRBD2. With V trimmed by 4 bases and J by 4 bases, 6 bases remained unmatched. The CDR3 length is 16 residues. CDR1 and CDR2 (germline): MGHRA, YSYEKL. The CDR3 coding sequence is TGCGCCAGCAGCCCAATACTAGCGGGGGGGCGAGAGACCCAGTACTTC. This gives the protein CASSPILAGGRETQYF.

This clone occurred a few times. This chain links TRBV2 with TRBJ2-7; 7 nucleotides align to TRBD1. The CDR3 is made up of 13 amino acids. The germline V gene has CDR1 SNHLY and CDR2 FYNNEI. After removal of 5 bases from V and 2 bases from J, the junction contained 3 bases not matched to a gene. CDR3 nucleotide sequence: TGTGCCAGCAGTTGGGACAGAGCCTACGAGCAGTACTTC. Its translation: CASSWDRAYEQYF.

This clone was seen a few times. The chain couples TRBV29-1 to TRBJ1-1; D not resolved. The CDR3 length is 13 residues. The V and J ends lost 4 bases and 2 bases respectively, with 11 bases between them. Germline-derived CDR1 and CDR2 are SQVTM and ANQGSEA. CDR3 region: CSVGDHVNTEAFF. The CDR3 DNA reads TGCAGCGTTGGAGATCACGTTAACACTGAAGCTTTCTTT.

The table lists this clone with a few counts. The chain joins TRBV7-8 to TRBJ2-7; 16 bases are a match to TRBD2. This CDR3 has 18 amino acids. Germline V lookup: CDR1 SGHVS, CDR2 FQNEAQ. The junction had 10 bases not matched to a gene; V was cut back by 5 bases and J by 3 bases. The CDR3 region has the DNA TGTGCCAGCAGCCATTCGGGACTAGCGGGAGGGCTATACTACGAGCAGTACTTC. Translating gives CASSHSGLAGGLYYEQYF.

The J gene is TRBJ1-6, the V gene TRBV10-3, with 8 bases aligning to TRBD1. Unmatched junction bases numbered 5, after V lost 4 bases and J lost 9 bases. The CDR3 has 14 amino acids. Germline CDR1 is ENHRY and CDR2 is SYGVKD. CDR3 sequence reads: CAISGGQVASPLHF. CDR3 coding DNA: TGTGCCATCAGTGGGGGACAGGTAGCTTCACCCCTCCACTTT.

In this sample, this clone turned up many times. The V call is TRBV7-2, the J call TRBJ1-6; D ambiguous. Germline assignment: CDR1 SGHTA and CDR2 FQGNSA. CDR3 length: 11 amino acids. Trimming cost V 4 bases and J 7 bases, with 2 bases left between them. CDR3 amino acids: CASSSNSPLHF. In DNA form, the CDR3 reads TGTGCCAGCAGCTCAAATTCACCCCTCCACTTT.

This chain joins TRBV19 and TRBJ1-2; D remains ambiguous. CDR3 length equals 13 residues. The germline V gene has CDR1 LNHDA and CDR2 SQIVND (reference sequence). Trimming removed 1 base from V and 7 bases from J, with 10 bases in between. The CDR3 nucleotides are TGTGCCAGTAGTATAGTGGCGGGTCCTGGCTACACCTTC. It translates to CASSIVAGPGYTF.

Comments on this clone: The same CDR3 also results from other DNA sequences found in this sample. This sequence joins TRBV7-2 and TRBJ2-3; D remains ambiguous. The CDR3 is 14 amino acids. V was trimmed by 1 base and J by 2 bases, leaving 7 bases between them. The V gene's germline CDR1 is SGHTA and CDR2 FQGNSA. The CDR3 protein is CASSLVAATDTQYF. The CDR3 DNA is TGTGCCAGCAGCTTAGTGGCAGCCACAGATACGCAGTATTTT.

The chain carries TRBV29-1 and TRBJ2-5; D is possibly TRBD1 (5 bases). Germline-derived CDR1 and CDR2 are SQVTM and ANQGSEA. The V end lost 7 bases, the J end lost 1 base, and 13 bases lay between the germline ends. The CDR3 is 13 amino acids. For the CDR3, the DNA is TGCAGCGGGACGAGACAGAGCCAAGAGACCCAGTACTTC. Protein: CSGTRQSQETQYF. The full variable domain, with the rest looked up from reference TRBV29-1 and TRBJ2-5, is SAVISQKPSRDICQRGTSLTIQCQVDSQVTMMFWYRQQPGQSLTLIATANQGSEATYESGFVIDKFPISRPNLTFSTLTVSNMSPEDSSIYLCSGTRQSQETQYFGPGTRLLVL.

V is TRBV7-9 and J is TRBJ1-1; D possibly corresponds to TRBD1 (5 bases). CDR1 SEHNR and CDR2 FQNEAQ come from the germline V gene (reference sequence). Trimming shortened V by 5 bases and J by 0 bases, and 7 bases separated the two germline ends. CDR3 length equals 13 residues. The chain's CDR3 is CASSRQMNTEAFF. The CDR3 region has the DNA TGTGCCAGCAGCCGACAGATGAACACTGAAGCTTTCTTT.